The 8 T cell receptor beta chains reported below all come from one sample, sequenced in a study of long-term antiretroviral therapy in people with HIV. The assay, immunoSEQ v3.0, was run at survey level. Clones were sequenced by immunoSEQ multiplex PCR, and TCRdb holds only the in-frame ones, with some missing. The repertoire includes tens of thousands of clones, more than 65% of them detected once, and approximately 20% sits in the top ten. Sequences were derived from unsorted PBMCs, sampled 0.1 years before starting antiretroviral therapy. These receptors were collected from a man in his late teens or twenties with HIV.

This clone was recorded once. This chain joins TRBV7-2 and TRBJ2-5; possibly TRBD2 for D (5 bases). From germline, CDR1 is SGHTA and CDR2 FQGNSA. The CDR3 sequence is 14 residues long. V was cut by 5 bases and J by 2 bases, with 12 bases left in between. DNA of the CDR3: TGTGCCAGCAGCCAGAGCGGATTTCAAGAGACCCAGTACTTC. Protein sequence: CASSQSGFQETQYF.

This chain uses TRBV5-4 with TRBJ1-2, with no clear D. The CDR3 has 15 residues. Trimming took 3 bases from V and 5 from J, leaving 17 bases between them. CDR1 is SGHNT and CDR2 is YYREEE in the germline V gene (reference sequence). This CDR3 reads CASSSEERRVYGYTF. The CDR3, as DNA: TGTGCCAGCAGCTCCGAAGAGCGGAGGGTTTATGGCTACACCTTC.

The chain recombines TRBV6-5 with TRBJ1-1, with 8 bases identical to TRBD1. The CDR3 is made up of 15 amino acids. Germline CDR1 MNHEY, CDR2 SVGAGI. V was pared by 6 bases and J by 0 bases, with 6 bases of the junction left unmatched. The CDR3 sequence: CASRPQGAVNTEAFF. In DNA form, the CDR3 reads TGTGCCAGCAGGCCTCAGGGGGCGGTGAACACTGAAGCTTTCTTT.

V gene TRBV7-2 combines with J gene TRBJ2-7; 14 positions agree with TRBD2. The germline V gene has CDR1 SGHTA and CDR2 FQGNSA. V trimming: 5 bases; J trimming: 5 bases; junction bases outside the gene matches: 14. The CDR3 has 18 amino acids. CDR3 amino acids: CASSRGLAGASGRNEQYF. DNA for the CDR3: TGTGCCAGCAGCCGGGGACTAGCGGGAGCGTCCGGGAGGAACGAGCAGTACTTC.

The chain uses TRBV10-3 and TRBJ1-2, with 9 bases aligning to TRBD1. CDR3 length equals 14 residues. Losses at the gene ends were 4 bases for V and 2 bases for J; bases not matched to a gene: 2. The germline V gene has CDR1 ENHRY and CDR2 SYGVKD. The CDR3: CAISGGTGNYGYTF. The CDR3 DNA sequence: TGTGCCATCAGTGGGGGGACAGGGAACTATGGCTACACCTTC.

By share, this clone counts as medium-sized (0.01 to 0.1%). The CDR3 bases are TGTGCCAGTAGTATGGGCAAGGGATTTGTAGAGACCCAGTACTTC. This codes for CASSMGKGFVETQYF. The chain combines TRBV19 with TRBJ2-5, with D unresolved. CDR1 and CDR2 (germline): LNHDA, SQIVND (reference sequence). The CDR3 totals 15 residues. V lost 3 bases and J 4 bases, leaving 15 bases between the germline ends.

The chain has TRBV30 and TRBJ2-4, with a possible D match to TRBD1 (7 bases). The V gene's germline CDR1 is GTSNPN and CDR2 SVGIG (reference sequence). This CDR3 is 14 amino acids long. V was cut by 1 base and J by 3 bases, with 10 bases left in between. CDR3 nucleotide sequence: TGTGCCTGGAGTGCAGGGGGGCTCAAAAACATTCAGTACTTC. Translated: CAWSAGGLKNIQYF.

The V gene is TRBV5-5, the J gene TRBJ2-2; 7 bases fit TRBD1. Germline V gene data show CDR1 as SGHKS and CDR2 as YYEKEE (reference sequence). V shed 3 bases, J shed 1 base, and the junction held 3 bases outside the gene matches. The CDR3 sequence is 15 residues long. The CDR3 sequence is CASSSGQMNTGELFF. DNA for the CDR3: TGTGCCAGCAGCTCGGGACAGATGAACACCGGGGAGCTGTTTTTT.